This paragraph reports one TCR beta chain. In this sample, this clone turned up a few times. Its antigen remains undetermined. Qualities for individual bases were not recorded, and no much larger clone is one base off. The sample belongs to a study of metastatic and nonmetastatic thyroid tumors (dated by TCRdb to the early 2020s). Broadly, across the study: Repertoires from peripheral blood and from tumor or nodule tissue samples of malignant and benign thyroid patients were compared.

None of the patients had been given any treatment before thyroid surgery. Patient clinical samples collected from 2012 to 2018 were retrospectively analysed using T-cell receptor beta sequencing. The CDR3, cysteine through phenylalanine, is 14 amino acids long. Only the CDR3 part of the read is kept: 42 bases, read in frame from the first base. The germline V gene gives CDR1 as MNHNS and CDR2 as SASEGT. Trimming removed 6 bases from V and 8 bases from J; the gene matches leave 8 bases unexplained. Libraries were built with PCR. The sample was run on an Illumina HiSeq 4000. High-throughput sequencing was used to profile the CDR3 region of the TCR beta-chain in every patient. The study's processing was this. A classifier to discriminate distant-metastatic papillary thyroid cancer patients was built from CDR3 differences across clinicopathological groups. To measure repertoire diversity the researchers used the Shannon index, while the Morisita-Horn index served to gauge how similar the tumor and blood repertoires were. Clones were called with MiXCR by TCRdb after fastp trimmed the public reads at Q25, and only in-frame beta chains were retained. These V and J calls rely on TCRdb rather than the paper's analysis. In this sample the table shows 10,000 to 15,000 clones, 25% to 35% of which occur a single time. 12% of the sample lies in the top ten.

The research as a whole found: In both blood and tumor samples, malignant tumors were reported to have significantly higher TCR beta diversity than benign nodules.

The chain links TRBV6-1 with TRBJ1-4, and TRBD1 aligns with 8 junction nucleotides. Material for sequencing was tumor tissue. The sequence derives from a female donor with papillary thyroid cancer or a benign thyroid nodule (not recorded which). Some clones in this sample may be carry-over from other donors' samples. The encoded CDR3 is CASRAGGGYEKLFF. The nucleotide sequence is given as TGTGCCAGCAGAGCAGGGGGCGGTTACGAAAAACTGTTTTTT.